This TCR beta chain originates from a study of Ad26.COV2.S vaccination and SARS-CoV-2 variants. Study context: A COV1001 Ad26.COV2.S trial-arm participant provided the sample. Whole-study findings and limits: Analytic work on TCR breadth and depth might have understated the full extent of total T cell responses.

Treatment here: 19 received Ad26.COV2.S at low or high dose, single or two shots; about 5 received placebo; per-sample allocation not given. Repertoires come from day 63 after the first vaccine or placebo injection. Germline V gene lookup returns CDR1 LGHDT and CDR2 YNNKEL (reference sequence). The CDR3 runs to 11 residues. Remarks on this clone: Its antigen is not identified. Compared with germline, one end of the junction differs, possibly owing to a read error.

TCRdb keeps only in-frame clones here, not all; method: immunoSEQ multiplex PCR. The repertoire holds about 350,000 clones, with more than 75% as singletons. This rearrangement joins TRBV3-1 (or the pseudogene TRBV3-2) to TRBJ2-5; D is perhaps TRBD1 (5 bases). The TCR originated in a person between 18 and 60 years old who received the Ad26.COV2.S COVID-19 vaccine or a placebo. The specimen was peripheral blood, collected in a trial of Ad26.COV2.S vaccine versus placebo. This chain's CDR3 is CASRGQGTQYF. The CDR3 bases are TGTGCCAGCCGAGGACAAGGGACCCAGTACTTC.